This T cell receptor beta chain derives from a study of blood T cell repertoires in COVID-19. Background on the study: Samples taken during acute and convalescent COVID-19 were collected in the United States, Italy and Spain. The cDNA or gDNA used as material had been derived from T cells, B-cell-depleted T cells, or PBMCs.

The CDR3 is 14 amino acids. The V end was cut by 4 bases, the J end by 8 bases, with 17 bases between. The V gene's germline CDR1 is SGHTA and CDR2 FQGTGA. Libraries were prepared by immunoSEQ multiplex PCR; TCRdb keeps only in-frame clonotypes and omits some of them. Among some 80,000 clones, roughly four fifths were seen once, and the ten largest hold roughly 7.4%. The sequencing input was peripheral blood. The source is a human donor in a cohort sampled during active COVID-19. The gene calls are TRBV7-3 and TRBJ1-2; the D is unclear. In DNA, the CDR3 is TGTGCCAGCAGCTCAGGTGCAGGCCCGGGGGGCTACACCTTC. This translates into CASSSGAGPGGYTF.